One TCR beta chain is described in this entry. Its antigen remains unidentified. Germline V gene lookup returns CDR1 SGHRS and CDR2 YFSETQ. This CDR3 region has 15 residues. The V end lost 5 bases, the J end lost 1 base, and 15 bases lay between the germline ends. This sample stems from a study of cytomegalovirus exposure and HLA in healthy donors. About the study: Membership in the Caucasian-associated ancestry cluster was found for 81% of 350 to 450 genotyped donors.

PCR employed 60 Vbeta and 13 Jbeta primers. The repertoire was sequenced with immunoSEQ multiplex PCR; TCRdb's copy has only in-frame clones and lacks some. The sample holds under 200,000 clones; about four fifths are singletons and the top ten take about 0.25%. Whole-study results and caveats: HLA-A and HLA-B allele assignments for most subjects were reportedly predicted accurately using TCR beta sequences. As immune exposure information, only CMV serostatus was available. Later on, an analysis tied approximately 17,000 TCR beta sequences to HLA alleles at 0.05 false discovery rate.

The V gene is TRBV5-1, the J gene TRBJ2-5, with D tentatively TRBD1 (6 bases). The sample was PBMCs. This receptor was identified in a boy younger than 18 in good health and CMV-seronegative. The CDR3 loop is CASRPTGKFQETQYF. The CDR3 region has the DNA TGCGCCAGCAGACCCACAGGGAAATTCCAAGAGACCCAGTACTTC.